The rows below give T cell receptor beta chains drawn from one sample of a study of cytomegalovirus exposure and HLA in healthy donors. Sequencing was performed with immunoSEQ multiplex PCR; in TCRdb, only in-frame clones are kept and a portion is missing. Here the sample spans approximately 150,000 clones, roughly 80% being singletons. Sequenced input: PBMCs. These receptors all stem from a man aged 40-50 years in good health and CMV-seronegative. Each CDR3 is given with its conserved first and last residue. The D gene is left open where the match is weak. The size of a clone is reported for some rows only, either as once, few or many, or as a class for expanded clones.

j_gene,d_gene,v_gene,abundance,CDR3aa
TRBJ1-5,.,TRBV9,.,CASSVGEGRTQPQHF
TRBJ2-7,TRBD1,TRBV18,.,CASSPGTGASYEQYF
TRBJ1-3,TRBD1,TRBV27,.,CASRRGTGGGNTIYF
TRBJ1-5,.,TRBV19,.,CASSLKSRVDSNQPQHF
TRBJ1-2,.,TRBV15,.,CATSRGQRGYTF
TRBJ2-2,TRBD1,TRBV9,.,CASSADPRSTGGSAGELFF
TRBJ1-4,TRBD1,TRBV28,.,CASSRTGFNEKLFF
TRBJ2-1,TRBD2,TRBV27,.,CASMGLAGPWEQFF
TRBJ2-5,TRBD2,TRBV27,.,CASRRLAGSYIETQYF
TRBJ1-4,.,TRBV7-9,.,CASRPLGGANEKLFF
TRBJ2-7,.,TRBV14,.,CASSPRVGAYEQYF
TRBJ2-1,TRBD2,TRBV7-8,.,CASSLILAGGHFNEQFF
TRBJ2-5,.,TRBV9,.,CASSVRGSAETQYF
TRBJ1-6,.,TRBV27,.,CASRRYRVDDSPLHF
TRBJ2-5,.,TRBV15,.,CATTRRGRLETQYF
TRBJ1-6,TRBD1,TRBV2,.,CASFPDRVGNSPLHF
TRBJ1-4,.,TRBV18,.,CASSPDKLGEKLFF
TRBJ1-1,.,TRBV6-6,.,CASSIGWNTEAFF
TRBJ2-1,.,TRBV7-2,few,CASPKDSVSYNEQFF
.,.,TRBV5-4,.,CASSLWGEQYF
TRBJ1-2,.,TRBV9,.,CASSPQDSPNYGYTF
TRBJ1-3,.,TRBV5-1,once,CASSPSRNSGGNTIYF